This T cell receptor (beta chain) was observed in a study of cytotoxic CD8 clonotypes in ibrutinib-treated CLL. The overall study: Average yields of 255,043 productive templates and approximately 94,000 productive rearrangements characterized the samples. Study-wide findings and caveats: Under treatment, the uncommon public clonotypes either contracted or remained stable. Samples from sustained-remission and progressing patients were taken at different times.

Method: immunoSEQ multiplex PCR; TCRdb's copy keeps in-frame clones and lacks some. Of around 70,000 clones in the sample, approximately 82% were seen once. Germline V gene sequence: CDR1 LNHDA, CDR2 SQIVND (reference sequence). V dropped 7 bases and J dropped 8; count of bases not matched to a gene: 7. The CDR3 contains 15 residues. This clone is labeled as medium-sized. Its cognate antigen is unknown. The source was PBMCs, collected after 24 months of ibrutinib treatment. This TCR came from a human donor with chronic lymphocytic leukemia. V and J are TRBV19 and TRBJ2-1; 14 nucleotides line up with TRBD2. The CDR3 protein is CASTPGTSGSYEQFF. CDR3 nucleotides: TGTGCCAGTACCCCAGGGACTAGCGGGAGTTATGAGCAGTTCTTC.